A single sample is the source of the 14 T cell receptor beta chains below, sequenced in a study of CD8 T cells in Susac syndrome. Reverse transcription of about 0.5 to 1 ug RNA was carried out with random hexamers. TCRdb fed the immunoSEQ multiplex PCR reads into MiXCR, producing one record per CDR3 protein. The data show 150,000 to 200,000 distinct CDR3 sequences, 94% seen once. The sequenced sample consisted of CD4+ T cells from PBMCs. These receptor sequences come from a human donor with multiple sclerosis.

This clonotype was seen once. This sequence joins TRBV6-5 and TRBJ2-1; TRBD2 might be the D (5 bases). The CDR3 totals 14 residues. The ends were cut back, 2 bases at V and 8 bases at J, with 13 bases in the middle. In germline, CDR1 is MNHEY, CDR2 SVGAGI. The CDR3 DNA follows: TGTGCCAGCAGTTACGACCCCCGGGGTGATGAGCAGTTCTTC. It yields the protein CASSYDPRGDEQFF.

This clonotype has a single count. This chain links TRBV30 with TRBJ2-7; D gene ambiguous. The V gene's germline CDR1 is GTSNPN and CDR2 SVGIG (reference sequence). The CDR3 length is 12 residues. The V and J ends lost 2 bases and 2 bases respectively, with 7 bases between them. The CDR3 DNA reads as TGTGCCTGGAGTTCGTCAGCCTACGAGCAGTACTTC. Its protein product is CAWSSSAYEQYF.

CDR3 loop: CAWSGGLTDTQYF. In nucleotides, the CDR3 is TGTGCCTGGAGTGGGGGTTTGACAGATACGCAGTATTTT. The chain combines TRBV30 with TRBJ2-3; D remains ambiguous. This CDR3 region has 13 residues. The V and J ends lost 1 base and 3 bases respectively, with 8 bases between them. Germline loops: CDR1 GTSNPN, CDR2 SVGIG (reference sequence).

V gene TRBV29-1 combines with J gene TRBJ2-7; D could derive from TRBD1 or TRBD2 (7 bases each). The V gene lost 6 bases and the J gene lost 0 bases, with 15 bases spanning the gap. The CDR3 spans 14 residues. Germline V lookup: CDR1 SQVTM, CDR2 ANQGSEA. The CDR3, as DNA: TGCAGCGTGAGGGGGCGGGAGATCTCCTACGAGCAGTACTTC. This sequence encodes CSVRGREISYEQYF.

V gene TRBV11-2 combines with J gene TRBJ2-7; tentative D call: TRBD2 (6 bases). V shed 0 bases and J shed 7 bases, with 10 bases lying between them. The CDR3 loop spans 13 amino acids. Per germline, CDR1 SGHAT and CDR2 FQNNGV. CDR3: CASSLELAREQYF. Written as DNA, the CDR3 is TGTGCCAGCAGCTTAGAACTAGCTCGGGAGCAGTACTTC.

The chain recombines TRBV5-1 with TRBJ1-2; 7 nucleotides agree with TRBD1. CDR3 length equals 16 residues. The germline V gene has CDR1 SGHRS and CDR2 YFSETQ. The ends lost 3 bases at V and 3 bases at J; junction bases unmatched: 11. CDR3 residues: CASSSETDRNYYGYTF. The CDR3 nucleotides read TGCGCCAGCAGCTCCGAAACGGACAGGAATTACTATGGCTACACCTTC. Looking up the rest from reference TRBV5-1 and TRBJ1-2 gives the full variable domain: KAGVTQTPRYLIKTRGQQVTLSCSPISGHRSVSWYQQTPGQGLQFLFEYFSETQRNKGNFPGRFSGRQFSNSRSEMNVSTLELGDSALYLCASSSETDRNYYGYTFGSGTRLTVV.

This rearrangement joins TRBV5-1 to TRBJ2-3, with D possibly called TRBD1 or TRBD2 (5 bases each). Germline loops: CDR1 SGHRS, CDR2 YFSETQ. CDR3 length: 12 residues. The ends were cut back, 6 bases at V and 6 bases at J, with 11 bases in the middle. CDR3 DNA sequence: TGCGCCAGCAAGAGGGGAGACGATACGCAGTATTTT. Its protein product is CASKRGDDTQYF.

This chain links TRBV7-8 with TRBJ2-7, with TRBD1 matching 7 bases. The CDR3 sequence is 14 residues long. Germline values: CDR1 SGHVS, CDR2 FQNEAQ. V gave up 2 bases and J gave up 2 bases; unmatched junction bases: 3. CDR3 DNA sequence: TGTGCCAGCAGCTTAATAACAGGGGCCTACGAGCAGTACTTC. This gives the protein CASSLITGAYEQYF.

A note on this clonotype: One junction end disagrees with the germline gene, perhaps due to a read error. V gene TRBV29-1 combines with J gene TRBJ2-5, with a weak D call TRBD2 (6 bases). Germline CDR1 SQVTM, CDR2 ANQGSEA. The CDR3 extends over 12 amino acids. The CDR3 sequence is CSVLSGEDTQYF. The CDR3 DNA follows: TGCAGCGTCCTTAGCGGAGAAGATACCCAGTACTTC.

This rearrangement joins TRBV7-9 to TRBJ2-7; 7 positions agree with TRBD1. The CDR3 loop spans 15 amino acids. J gave up 7 bases and V 4 bases, and 13 bases lay outside the gene matches. CDR1 is SEHNR and CDR2 is FQNEAQ in the germline V gene (reference sequence). The CDR3: CASSSNRGLAREQYF. Written as DNA, the CDR3 is TGTGCCAGCAGCTCTAACAGGGGTTTGGCGCGGGAGCAGTACTTC.

This clonotype was seen once. The chain has TRBV29-1 and TRBJ2-5, with TRBD2 matching over 7 bases. The CDR3 spans 12 residues. Germline V CDR1 and CDR2: SQVTM, ANQGSEA. The junction had 3 bases not matched to a gene; V was cut back by 2 bases and J by 6 bases. The CDR3 here is CSVEQGGKTQYF. The CDR3 coding sequence is TGCAGCGTTGAACAGGGAGGGAAGACCCAGTACTTC.

The genes are TRBV12-3 or TRBV12-4 and TRBJ2-1, with 8 bases fitting TRBD2. CDR3 length equals 15 residues. V was pared by 6 bases and J by 9 bases, with 13 bases of the junction left unmatched. This CDR3 reads CASSGRATKAGEQFF. The CDR3 DNA reads TGTGCCAGCAGCGGGAGGGCCACTAAGGCCGGTGAGCAGTTCTTC.

The V and J genes are TRBV7-2 and TRBJ2-3, with D possibly matching TRBD1 (5 bases). V was trimmed by 5 bases and J by 1 base, leaving 10 bases between them. The CDR3 covers 14 residues. Germline CDR1 and CDR2: SGHTA and FQGNSA. CDR3 DNA sequence: TGTGCCAGCAGCCTCCAGGGTGGCACAGATACGCAGTATTTT. It is translated as CASSLQGGTDTQYF.

The V call is TRBV20-1, the J call TRBJ2-5; 7 positions agree with TRBD2. Trimming at V came to 6 bases and at J to 6 bases, leaving 13 bases not matched to a gene. Germline values: CDR1 DFQATT, CDR2 SNEGSKA (reference sequence). The CDR3 sequence is 14 residues long. The CDR3: CSAREPSGPKTQYF. Here the CDR3 DNA reads TGCAGTGCGCGAGAGCCTAGCGGACCGAAGACCCAGTACTTC.